Shown below are 17 T cell receptor beta chains from a single sample sequenced in a study of blood T cell repertoires in COVID-19 (TCRdb year 2020). Library construction relied on the immunoSEQ multiplex PCR assay. TCRdb mirrors the immuneACCESS table, restricted to in-frame sequences. Some clones are absent from its copies; in checked studies, under half trace to an unresolved V gene, and the reason for the others is unknown. The sample profile shows 95,000 to 150,000 clones; about three quarters of them were found once. The ten largest clones represent 2% to 2.5% of the sample. The sequencing input was peripheral blood. The receptors were sampled from a woman in her seventies with acute or convalescent COVID-19.

CDR3 sequence: CASSPGLAVKSSYNEQFF. CDR3 bases: TGTGCCAGCAGTCCGGGACTAGCGGTCAAGAGCTCCTACAATGAGCAGTTCTTC. This chain joins TRBV21-1 and TRBJ2-1; TRBD2 is the table's D call and was not checked against the DNA. TRBV21-1 is a pseudogene segment. The CDR3 is 18 amino acids.

The V and J genes are TRBV5-1 and TRBJ2-6; no firm D call. The germline V and J ends were trimmed by 0 bases and 12 bases, with 16 bases remaining between them. CDR1 SGHRS and CDR2 YFSETQ come from the germline V gene. The CDR3 has 15 residues. The CDR3 sequence: CASSLAHQSQSVLTF. CDR3 bases: TGCGCCAGCAGCTTGGCCCACCAGTCCCAGTCCGTCCTGACTTTC.

Regarding this clone: In the same sample, other DNA sequences code for this CDR3. The chain couples TRBV19 to TRBJ2-7; the match to TRBD2 covers 7 bases. Germline CDR1 reads LNHDA; CDR2 reads SQIVND (reference sequence). The CDR3 spans 14 residues. After removal of 6 bases from V and 0 bases from J, the junction contained 5 bases not matched to a gene. The CDR3 region has the DNA TGTGCCAGTAGCGGTGGGAGGGCCTCCTACGAGCAGTACTTC. Protein: CASSGGRASYEQYF.

In this sample, this clone turned up many times. This sequence joins TRBV5-1 and TRBJ1-2, with D possibly being TRBD1 (5 bases). The V gene lost 0 bases and the J gene lost 6 bases, with 12 bases spanning the gap. CDR1 is SGHRS, CDR2 YFSETQ, per germline. The CDR3 sequence is 14 residues long. CDR3 amino acids: CASSLEGIANGYTF. The DNA for the CDR3 is TGCGCCAGCAGCTTGGAGGGGATCGCCAATGGCTACACCTTC.

The V and J genes are TRBV27 and TRBJ2-1, with 13 bases fitting TRBD2. After removal of 5 bases from V and 7 bases from J, the junction contained 8 bases not matched to a gene. Germline assignment: CDR1 MNHEY and CDR2 SMNVEV (reference sequence). The CDR3 contains 16 residues. As DNA, the CDR3 is TGTGCCAGCAGTCCCGATCGACTAGCGGGAGGAAATGAGCAGTTCTTC. It codes for CASSPDRLAGGNEQFF.

This clone has just a few counts. This chain connects TRBV5-1 to TRBJ2-7; D remains unclear. Trimming shortened V by 4 bases and J by 5 bases, and 10 bases separated the two germline ends. The CDR3 is made up of 12 amino acids. Germline V lookup: CDR1 SGHRS, CDR2 YFSETQ. CDR3 coding DNA: TGCGCCAGCAGCCTCCTTTCTGACGAGCAGTACTTC. It specifies CASSLLSDEQYF.

This sequence joins TRBV10-3 and TRBJ2-1; D may be TRBD2 (5 bases). Germline V CDR1 and CDR2: ENHRY, SYGVKD. V lost 4 bases, J lost 7 bases, and 11 bases lay in between. The CDR3 contains 13 residues. As DNA, the CDR3 is TGTGCCATCAGTGTAGGAACTAGTAATGAGCAGTTCTTC. Translation: CAISVGTSNEQFF.

The V call is TRBV7-9, the J call TRBJ1-2; 9 bases match TRBD1. V shed 4 bases, J shed 5 bases, and the junction held 5 bases outside the gene matches. CDR3 size: 14 residues. Germline CDR1 and CDR2: SEHNR and FQNEAQ (reference sequence). The CDR3 loop is CASSSGQGFYGYTF. In DNA form, the CDR3 reads TGTGCCAGCAGCTCGGGACAGGGATTTTATGGCTACACCTTC.

J is TRBJ2-1 and V is TRBV18; TRBD2 agrees at 7 bases. The CDR3 has 15 residues. Trimming cost V 2 bases and J 4 bases; bases outside gene matches: 5. Germline lookup yields CDR1 KGHSH and CDR2 LQKENI. CDR3 sequence: CASSPIGLGYNEQFF. CDR3 DNA: TGTGCCAGCTCACCAATCGGACTAGGGTACAATGAGCAGTTCTTC.

In its sample, this clone was seen once. The rearrangement uses TRBV15 and TRBJ2-1; TRBD1 agrees at 11 bases. J lost 6 bases, V lost 6 bases, and 1 base had no gene match. The germline V gene encodes CDR1 LNHNV and CDR2 YYDKDF (reference sequence). The CDR3 sequence is 13 residues long. The DNA of the CDR3 is TGTGCCACCAGGGGGACAGGGGGCAATGAGCAGTTCTTC. Its protein is CATRGTGGNEQFF.

This clone has a single count. The CDR3 loop reads CASSDGEGVEKLFF. The CDR3 region has the DNA TGTGCCAGCAGTGATGGGGAGGGGGTAGAAAAACTGTTTTTT. V usage is TRBV2 and J usage is TRBJ1-4; D might be TRBD1 (6 bases). Germline values: CDR1 SNHLY, CDR2 FYNNEI. The CDR3 covers 14 residues. V dropped 3 bases and J dropped 8 bases, with 13 bases sitting between them.

This chain uses TRBV5-6 with TRBJ2-5; 12 bases line up with TRBD2. The CDR3 is 16 amino acids. Germline lookup yields CDR1 SGHDT and CDR2 YYEEEE. V lost 4 bases and J lost 4; bases outside the gene matches: 8. CDR3 sequence reads: CASSAELAGGVETQYF. The DNA for the CDR3 is TGTGCCAGCAGCGCGGAACTAGCGGGGGGTGTAGAGACCCAGTACTTC.

The V and J genes are TRBV7-2 and TRBJ1-2; no firm D call. Germline CDR1 reads SGHTA; CDR2 reads FQGNSA. V was pared by 2 bases and J by 2 bases, with 6 bases between. The CDR3 sequence is 13 residues long. The CDR3 region is CASSLRLNYGYTF. The CDR3 DNA reads TGTGCCAGCAGCTTACGACTGAACTATGGCTACACCTTC.

The V and J genes are TRBV1 and TRBJ1-6; the table's D call of TRBD1 was not tested on the DNA. TRBV1 is deemed a pseudogene. This CDR3 is 14 amino acids long. This CDR3 reads CPGPVGQENSPLHF. The CDR3 nucleotides are TGCCCCGGGCCCGTCGGACAGGAAAATTCACCCCTCCACTTT.

As to this clone: Other nucleotide sequences from this sample produce the same CDR3. V and J are TRBV30 and TRBJ2-7; 10 bases agree with TRBD1. CDR3 length: 13 amino acids. In germline, CDR1 is GTSNPN, CDR2 SVGIG (reference sequence). Germline trimming cut 3 bases from V and 5 bases from J; bases unmatched to any gene: 4. CDR3: CAWSRDRGNEQYF. CDR3 DNA: TGTGCCTGGAGCCGGGACAGGGGCAACGAGCAGTACTTC.

The chain has TRBV5-1 and TRBJ2-2, with 9 bases identical to TRBD1. CDR3 length: 14 amino acids. Germline V lookup: CDR1 SGHRS, CDR2 YFSETQ. The V gene end was trimmed by 4 bases and the J gene end by 7 bases; junction bases not matched to a gene: 5. The DNA for the CDR3 is TGCGCCAGCAGCACAACAGGGGGCTTCGGGGAGCTGTTTTTT. As protein: CASSTTGGFGELFF. Using reference TRBV5-1 and TRBJ2-2 for the parts outside the CDR3, the full variable domain is KAGVTQTPRYLIKTRGQQVTLSCSPISGHRSVSWYQQTPGQGLQFLFEYFSETQRNKGNFPGRFSGRQFSNSRSEMNVSTLELGDSALYLCASSTTGGFGELFFGEGSRLTVL.

This clone has just a few counts. The V gene is TRBV27, the J gene TRBJ2-6; a weak D match, TRBD1 (5 bases). The CDR3 length is 16 residues. Germline V gene data show CDR1 as MNHEY and CDR2 as SMNVEV (reference sequence). V was trimmed by 8 bases and J by 2 bases, leaving 16 bases between them. CDR3 nucleotide sequence: TGTGCCAGCGCCTACATAGGGGTAACTGGGGCCAACGTCCTGACTTTC. This gives the protein CASAYIGVTGANVLTF.